This TCR beta chain was sequenced for a study of regulatory T cells in long-lasting Graves disease. About the research overall: Positivity for TSH receptor antibodies plus over 5 years of antithyroid drugs meant persistent Graves' disease. Regarding the study as a whole: Compared with new cases, persistent Graves' patients showed reduced TCR diversity. Public clonotype sharing was higher in persistent than newly diagnosed patients. Persistent disease showed a preference for TRBV28, TRBJ1-2 and TRBJ2-5.

As concerns this clonotype: The antigen is undetermined.

Germline lookup yields CDR1 SGDLS and CDR2 YYNGEE. V gave up 0 bases and J gave up 5 bases; unmatched junction bases: 2. The CDR3 loop spans 14 amino acids. The time point here: persistent/refractory GD, antithyroid drugs over 5 years with positive TRAb. After RNA was extracted from PBMCs, the TCR library was made from it. iRepertoire HTBI primers and Arm-PCR of CDR3 regions built TCR beta libraries. TCRdb reanalysed the multiplex PCR reads using MiXCR and keeps one entry per CDR3 protein. In the table there are 400,000 to 500,000 distinct CDR3 sequences, approximately 23% of which are singletons. This chain links TRBV9 with TRBJ1-2, with 9 bases that match TRBD1. The sample here was peripheral blood mononuclear cells (PBMCs), taken when the disease was refractory, from a patient treated with antithyroid drugs. This TCR was sampled from a female donor with Graves disease. The CDR3 is CASSVGDRAYGYTF. CDR3 nucleotide sequence: TGTGCCAGCAGCGTAGGGGACAGGGCATATGGCTACACCTTC.